This T cell receptor beta chain was documented in a study of cytomegalovirus exposure and HLA in healthy donors. This CDR3 comprises 12 residues. Trimming left V 3 bases short and J 11 bases short, with 16 bases between. Germline values: CDR1 SQVTM, CDR2 ANQGSEA. The PCR employed 60 Vbeta primers together with 13 Jbeta primers. The authors' processing: Later reanalysis found around 84 million unique TCR beta chains, some 10 million of them shared. Using immunoSEQ multiplex PCR, the repertoire was profiled, and TCRdb retains in-frame clones only, with some absent. For V, J and clone size, that table is used; D and trimming come from the DNA. The table has around 64,000 clones, about 80% seen once. There are a few counts of this clone. Its specificity is unknown. General observations from the study: Most subjects' HLA-A and HLA-B alleles were reportedly predicted from TCR beta sequences.

The chain links TRBV29-1 to TRBJ1-1, with a tentative D call TRBD1 (6 bases). The origin of this receptor is a man younger than 35 in good health and CMV-seropositive. Input material: PBMCs. The chain's CDR3 is CSVDGGGREAFF. DNA of the CDR3: TGCAGCGTTGATGGGGGGGGCAGGGAGGCTTTCTTT.